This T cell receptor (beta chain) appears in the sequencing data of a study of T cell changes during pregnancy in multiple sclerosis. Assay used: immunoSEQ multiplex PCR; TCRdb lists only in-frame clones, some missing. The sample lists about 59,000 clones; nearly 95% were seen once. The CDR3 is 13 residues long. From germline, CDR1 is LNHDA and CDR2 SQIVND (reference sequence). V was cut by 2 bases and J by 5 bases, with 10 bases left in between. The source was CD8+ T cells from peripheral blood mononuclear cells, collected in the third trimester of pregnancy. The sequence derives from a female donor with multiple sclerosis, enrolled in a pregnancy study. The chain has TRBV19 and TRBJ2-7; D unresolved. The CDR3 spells CASSIYSRDEQYF. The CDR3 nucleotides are TGTGCCAGTAGTATATATTCTCGAGACGAGCAGTACTTC.